This entry is about one TCR beta chain. Its antigen is not known. These data come from a study of T cells after yellow fever vaccination. Study background: Those fractions that held only low numbers of cells were prepared using the SMART-Seq v4 Ultra Low Input RNA kit. Whole-study findings and limits: The CD4 compartment and the CD8 compartment contained a small share of clonotypes in common. Post-booster samples contained most primary-vaccination clones (approximately 97% CD4, roughly 88% CD8).

TCRdb used MiXCR to reprocess the 5' RACE reads, holding one entry per CDR3 protein. The table has approximately 340,000 distinct CDR3 sequences, roughly 8.7% seen once. The germline V gene has CDR1 SGHTA and CDR2 FQGNSA. This CDR3 spans 14 amino acids. Between the trimmed V and J ends, which lost 6 bases and 6 bases, there was a span of 15 bases. Here the sequenced sample was PBMCs, taken on the day of the first yellow fever vaccination. The receptor comes from a man aged 18 to 29 who received the YFV17D yellow fever vaccine. The chain joins TRBV7-2 to TRBJ2-1; no firm D call. The CDR3 sequence is CASRIAQVVNEQFF. The DNA for the CDR3 is TGTGCCAGCAGGATAGCTCAGGTGGTCAATGAGCAGTTCTTC.